The 18 T cell receptor beta chains presented below share a single source sample, sequenced in a study of radiation and T cells in renal cell carcinoma. As to time point: baseline pretreatment blood. Treatment defined: 15 Gy SBRT to primary tumor, nephrectomy 4 weeks later. Method: immunoSEQ multiplex PCR; TCRdb's copy keeps in-frame clones and lacks some. The data contain under 55,000 clones, approximately 80% of them singletons. The sequenced sample was blood, obtained from a patient whose treatment included radiotherapy and nephrectomy. Every receptor here comes from a woman in her seventies with renal cell carcinoma.

This clone was detected once. The genes are TRBV5-4 and TRBJ2-7; possibly TRBD1 for D (5 bases). CDR1 is SGHNT, CDR2 YYREEE, per germline (reference sequence). The CDR3 sequence is 13 residues long. The ends were cut back, 4 bases at V and 0 bases at J, with 8 bases in the middle. CDR3 nucleotides: TGTGCCAGCAGCCGGCAGGGCTCCTACGAGCAGTACTTC. Protein: CASSRQGSYEQYF. The variable domain in full, completed from reference TRBV5-4 and TRBJ2-7, reads ETGVTQSPTHLIKTRGQQVTLRCSSQSGHNTVSWYQQALGQGPQFIFQYYREEENGRGNFPPRFSGLQFPNYSSELNVNALELDDSALYLCASSRQGSYEQYFGPGTRLTVT.

The V and J genes are TRBV9 and TRBJ2-7; D unclear. The CDR3 runs to 12 residues. Germline V gene sequence: CDR1 SGDLS, CDR2 YYNGEE. The V and J ends lost 0 bases and 5 bases respectively, with 6 bases between them. The CDR3 here is CASSVENNEQYF. The CDR3 nucleotides are TGTGCCAGCAGCGTAGAGAATAACGAGCAGTACTTC.

The gene calls are TRBV5-4 and TRBJ2-5, with D unresolved. The germline V and J ends were trimmed by 1 base and 1 base, with 8 bases remaining between them. Looked up from germline, CDR1 is SGHNT and CDR2 is YYREEE (reference sequence). This CDR3 is 14 amino acids long. The CDR3 here is CASSLRRTQETQYF. The CDR3, as DNA: TGTGCCAGCAGCTTGCGACGGACCCAAGAGACCCAGTACTTC.

The chain combines TRBV9 with TRBJ2-1, with D unresolved. The germline gives CDR1 SGDLS, CDR2 YYNGEE. The CDR3 covers 13 residues. With 3 bases removed from V and 3 bases from J, the gap between germline ends came to 7 bases. This chain's CDR3 is CASSALGYNEQFF. The CDR3 DNA reads TGTGCCAGCAGCGCCCTAGGCTACAATGAGCAGTTCTTC.

V usage is TRBV13 and J usage is TRBJ1-3; D remains ambiguous. The ends were cut back, 5 bases at V and 0 bases at J, with 8 bases in the middle. The CDR3 length is 14 residues. The germline V gene encodes CDR1 PRHDT and CDR2 FYEKMQ (reference sequence). In DNA form, the CDR3 reads TGTGCCAGCAGCCCAAAATTCTCTGGAAACACCATATATTTT. Amino acid sequence: CASSPKFSGNTIYF.

The J gene is TRBJ2-7, the V gene TRBV7-2; D gene unclear. The CDR3 runs 14 residues. V dropped 5 bases and J dropped 4 bases, with 15 bases sitting between them. CDR1 and CDR2 from the germline V gene are SGHTA and FQGNSA. This chain's CDR3 is CASSRERSAYEQYF. In nucleotides, the CDR3 is TGTGCCAGCAGCCGAGAAAGGTCGGCTTACGAGCAGTACTTC.

This chain joins TRBV27 and TRBJ1-6; D gene unclear. CDR3 length equals 14 residues. V was pared by 6 bases and J by 7 bases, with 13 bases between. The germline V gene has CDR1 MNHEY and CDR2 SMNVEV (reference sequence). Here the CDR3 DNA reads TGTGCCAGCAGGCTCGGGTCTGGGAATTCACCCCTCCACTTT. The encoded protein is CASRLGSGNSPLHF.

The CDR3 DNA is TGCGCCAGCAGACTAGCGGGAGGATCCCAAGAGACCCAGTACTTC. Translation gives CASRLAGGSQETQYF. The chain carries TRBV5-1 and TRBJ2-5, with TRBD2 matching 12 bases. This CDR3 is 15 amino acids long. The J segment lost 1 base and the V segment lost 5 bases, leaving 3 bases of the junction unmatched. Germline V CDR1 and CDR2: SGHRS, YFSETQ.

This clone was seen just once. The chain links TRBV4-2 to TRBJ1-1; D gene ambiguous. Trimming stripped 1 base from V and 0 bases from J, with 12 bases between. Per germline, CDR1 LGHNA and CDR2 YNFKEQ. This CDR3 region has 16 residues. The CDR3 sequence is CASSQGLSSMNTEAFF. CDR3 DNA sequence: TGTGCCAGCAGCCAAGGCTTGAGCAGCATGAACACTGAAGCTTTCTTT.

This chain connects TRBV7-2 to TRBJ1-2; 11 bases line up with TRBD1. The CDR3 sequence is 13 residues long. Germline CDR1 and CDR2: SGHTA and FQGNSA. J was trimmed by 8 bases and V by 5 bases; bases with no gene match: 4. CDR3 nucleotides: TGTGCCAGCAGCGGACAGGGGGCGGGCGGCTACACCTTC. Translation gives CASSGQGAGGYTF.

DNA of the CDR3: TGTGCCAGCAGCCGGCAGGGAGGACGGGCAGAGACCCAGTACTTC. It yields the protein CASSRQGGRAETQYF. The genes are TRBV7-2 and TRBJ2-5, with D possibly TRBD2 on 6 matching bases. The CDR3 loop spans 15 amino acids. V was pared by 5 bases and J by 4 bases, with 17 bases between. Germline V lookup: CDR1 SGHTA, CDR2 FQGNSA.

The J gene is TRBJ2-7, the V gene TRBV14, with no clear D. The V gene lost 4 bases and the J gene lost 3 bases, with 16 bases spanning the gap. CDR1 is SGHDN and CDR2 is FVKESK in the germline V gene. There are 15 residues in the CDR3. In DNA, the CDR3 is TGTGCCAGCAGCCCAATAGCACAGCGCCGCTACGAGCAGTACTTC. Encoded protein: CASSPIAQRRYEQYF.

The chain links TRBV7-2 to TRBJ2-3, with TRBD2 identical over 10 bases. The CDR3 consists of 16 residues. CDR1 and CDR2 from the germline V gene are SGHTA and FQGNSA. Trimming removed 4 bases from V and 3 bases from J; junction bases left unmatched: 7. The CDR3 region has the DNA TGTGCCAGCAGCTCGGTCGGGACTAGCGAGACAGATACGCAGTATTTT. Protein product: CASSSVGTSETDTQYF.

V usage is TRBV6-5 and J usage is TRBJ2-1; unclear D gene. V dropped 7 bases and J dropped 1 base, with 14 bases sitting between them. The CDR3 spans 15 residues. Germline V gives CDR1 MNHEY, CDR2 SVGAGI. CDR3 loop: CASKRGSRSYNEQFF. For the CDR3, the DNA is TGTGCCAGCAAAAGAGGTAGCCGGTCCTACAATGAGCAGTTCTTC.

This chain joins TRBV6-4 and TRBJ2-2; D perhaps matches TRBD2 (5 bases). CDR1 MRHNA and CDR2 SNTAGT come from the germline V gene. The CDR3 totals 15 residues. Between the trimmed V and J ends, which lost 5 bases and 4 bases, there was a span of 14 bases. The CDR3 DNA reads as TGTGCCAGCAGTCCCTCCGGACTTCCCACCGGGGAGCTGTTTTTT. Its protein product is CASSPSGLPTGELFF.

This rearrangement joins TRBV7-9 to TRBJ2-5; D is unresolved. Germline values: CDR1 SEHNR, CDR2 FQNEAQ (reference sequence). The ends were cut back, 6 bases at V and 5 bases at J, with 16 bases in the middle. This CDR3 is 14 amino acids long. The CDR3 reads CASRSHVYLETQYF. CDR3 nucleotides: TGTGCCAGCAGATCACACGTCTACCTCGAGACCCAGTACTTC.

The genes are TRBV4-1 and TRBJ2-2; D possibly uses TRBD1 or TRBD2 (5 bases each). Per germline, CDR1 MGHRA and CDR2 YSYEKL. CDR3 length: 19 amino acids. V was trimmed by 0 bases and J by 3 bases, leaving 20 bases between them. This CDR3 is CASSQDFGGWLGDTGELFF. CDR3 coding DNA: TGCGCCAGCAGCCAAGACTTTGGGGGTTGGCTGGGGGACACCGGGGAGCTGTTTTTT.

The chain is built from TRBV2 and TRBJ2-7; D is undetermined. The CDR3 extends over 14 amino acids. Trimming took 1 base from V and 0 from J, leaving 7 bases between them. Germline V gene lookup returns CDR1 SNHLY and CDR2 FYNNEI. The CDR3 DNA reads as TGTGCCAGCAGTGAAGTTCTGTTCTCCTACGAGCAGTACTTC. Translating it yields CASSEVLFSYEQYF.